This is a list of T cell receptor beta chains from one sample in a study of T cell changes during pregnancy in multiple sclerosis. Generated by immunoSEQ multiplex PCR, the TCRdb table keeps only in-frame clones and is missing some. The table includes about 73,000 clones, 85% to 90% detected once. The material was peripheral blood, obtained after pregnancy. These receptor sequences come from a female donor in good health, enrolled as a control in a pregnancy study. Both conserved end residues are part of each CDR3. D genes are given only for firm matches. Clone size is not always given. Where it is, it says once, few, many or a class for expanded clones.

clone size,V gene,J gene,D gene,CDR3 protein,CDR3 DNA
NA,TRBV11-3,TRBJ2-2,NA,CASSLAVLDTGELFF,TGTGCCAGCAGCCTGGCGGTATTGGACACCGGGGAGCTGTTTTTT
NA,TRBV4-1,TRBJ1-2,NA,CASSQDLRGYTF,TGCGCCAGCAGCCAAGATCTACGTGGCTACACCTTC
NA,TRBV25-1,TRBJ1-1,TRBD1,CASSESYKGQGMNTEAFF,TGTGCCAGCAGTGAATCATATAAGGGACAGGGGATGAACACTGAAGCTTTCTTT
few,TRBV11-1,TRBJ2-5,TRBD1,CASSPGQGAEETQYF,TGTGCCAGCAGCCCGGGACAGGGGGCGGAAGAGACCCAGTACTTC
NA,TRBV30,TRBJ1-2,NA,CAWSVTRVIGGYTF,TGTGCCTGGAGTGTTACCAGGGTGATTGGGGGCTACACCTTC
NA,TRBV27,TRBJ2-6,TRBD2,CASRKAGVRSGANVLTF,TGTGCCAGCAGGAAAGCGGGAGTTCGCTCTGGGGCCAACGTCCTGACTTTC
NA,TRBV29-1,TRBJ2-5,NA,CSVNQGKKTQYF,TGCAGCGTTAACCAGGGAAAGAAGACCCAGTACTTC
NA,TRBV1,TRBJ1-1,NA,CTSSRRRRTGRNTEAFF,TGCACCAGCAGCCGCAGGCGGCGGACAGGGCGGAACACTGAAGCTTTCTTT
many,TRBV30,TRBJ2-7,NA,CAWKARGSYEQYF,TGTGCCTGGAAGGCGCGGGGCTCCTACGAGCAGTACTTC
once,TRBV30,TRBJ2-7,TRBD1,CAWSSGTVGYYEQYF,TGTGCCTGGAGTTCCGGGACAGTCGGATACTACGAGCAGTACTTC
NA,TRBV5-4,TRBJ2-2,TRBD1,CASSLQGVNTGELFF,TGTGCCAGCAGCTTGCAGGGGGTAAACACCGGGGAGCTGTTTTTT
NA,TRBV6-5,TRBJ2-1,NA,CASRSPGNEQFF,TGTGCCAGCAGGTCCCCCGGGAATGAGCAGTTCTTC
NA,TRBV30,TRBJ1-2,NA,CAWLAGREPLPNYGYTF,TGTGCCTGGCTGGCGGGGCGGGAGCCATTACCTAACTATGGCTACACCTTC
NA,TRBV30,TRBJ1-2,TRBD1,CAWSVTLRDRETYGYTF,TGTGCCTGGAGTGTCACCCTCAGGGACAGGGAGACCTATGGCTACACCTTC
NA,TRBV21-1,TRBJ2-7,NA,CASSKGESPYEQYF,TGTGCCAGCAGCAAAGGAGAGTCCCCCTACGAGCAGTACTTC
NA,TRBV5-1,TRBJ1-4,NA,CASSPTGSGNEKLFF,TGCGCCAGCAGCCCAACAGGGTCGGGAAATGAAAAACTGTTTTTT
NA,TRBV6-4,TRBJ2-7,NA,CASSDGRGNEQYF,TGTGCCAGCAGTGACGGGAGGGGGAACGAGCAGTACTTC
NA,TRBV7-2,TRBJ1-1,NA,CASSFGGNTEAFF,TGTGCCAGCAGCTTCGGCGGGAACACTGAAGCTTTCTTT
NA,TRBV5-1,TRBJ1-1,NA,CASSLEAGITEAFF,TGCGCCAGCAGCTTGGAGGCAGGGATTACTGAAGCTTTCTTT
NA,TRBV7-2,TRBJ1-5,NA,CASSLLSQNQPQHF,TGTGCCAGCAGCTTATTATCGCAGAATCAGCCCCAGCATTTT
NA,TRBV12-5,TRBJ2-7,NA,CASGFLSSGEQYF,TGTGCTAGTGGCTTCCTTAGTTCGGGCGAGCAGTACTTC
once,TRBV9,TRBJ1-1,TRBD1,CASSVASPGGAGTEAFF,TGTGCCAGCAGCGTAGCTAGTCCAGGGGGCGCAGGGACTGAAGCTTTCTTT
NA,TRBV10-3,TRBJ1-2,NA,CAISDPGLRNYGYTF,TGTGCCATCAGTGACCCTGGACTCAGAAACTATGGCTACACCTTC
NA,TRBV5-1,TRBJ2-7,NA,CASSLGLGGRTYEQYF,TGCGCCAGCAGCTTGGGTTTGGGGGGAAGAACCTACGAGCAGTACTTC
NA,TRBV27,TRBJ1-1,NA,CASSLKGEGAFF,TGTGCCAGCAGTTTAAAGGGGGAGGGAGCTTTCTTT
NA,TRBV18,TRBJ2-7,TRBD1,CASSQGGAEQYF,TGTGCCAGCTCTCAAGGGGGCGCCGAGCAGTACTTC
NA,TRBV27,TRBJ2-7,TRBD1,CASRGTGRYEQYF,TGTGCCAGCAGGGGGACAGGGAGGTACGAGCAGTACTTC
NA,TRBV27,TRBJ1-6,TRBD1,CASSFGTGSTSPLHF,TGTGCCAGCAGTTTCGGGACAGGCTCTACCTCACCCCTCCACTTT